Sequencing of this T cell receptor beta chain was carried out in a study of CXCR3-negative and CXCR3-positive naive CD8 T cells. Whole-study results and caveats: The study inferred TCR strength from TRB CDR3 properties and found comparable surface CD5 between naive subsets. CXCR3-negative naive cells had less hydrophobic TRB CDR3s than did CXCR3-positive naive cells.

The libraries of TRB cDNA were prepared using 5' RACE with UMI labels. TCRdb reprocessed the 5' RACE reads, keeping one entry per CDR3 protein, no DNA. This sample's table reports some 150,000 distinct CDR3 sequences. In germline, CDR1 is SQVTM, CDR2 ANQGSEA. This CDR3 comprises 15 residues. Comment on this clonotype: Its specificity is unknown.

This sequence originates from a human donor in good health. Some clones in this sample may be carry-over from other donors' samples. The gene calls are TRBV29-1 and TRBJ2-1; TCRdb outputs TRBD2, but without DNA this stays unchecked. Specimen: naive CXCR3+ CD8+ T cells from blood. The subset: CD45RO-CCR7+CD27+CD95- naive CD8+ T cells expressing CXCR3 (TNR3+). This CDR3 is CSVEDREAGFNEQFF.